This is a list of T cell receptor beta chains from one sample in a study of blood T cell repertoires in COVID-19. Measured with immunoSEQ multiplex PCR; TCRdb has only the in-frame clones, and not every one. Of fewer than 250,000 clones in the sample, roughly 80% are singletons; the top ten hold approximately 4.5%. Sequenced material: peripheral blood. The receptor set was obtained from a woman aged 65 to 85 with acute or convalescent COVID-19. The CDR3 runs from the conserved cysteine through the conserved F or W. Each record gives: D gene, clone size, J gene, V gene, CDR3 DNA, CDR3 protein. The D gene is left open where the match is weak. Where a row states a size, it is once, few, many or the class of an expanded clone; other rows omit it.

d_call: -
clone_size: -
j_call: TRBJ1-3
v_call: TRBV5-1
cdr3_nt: TGCGCCAGCAGCTTGCAGGGTACGGGAAACACCATATATTTT
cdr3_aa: CASSLQGTGNTIYF

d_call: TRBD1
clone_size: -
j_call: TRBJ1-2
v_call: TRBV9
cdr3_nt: TGTGCCAGCAGCGCCGAATCCGGGACAGGGGTCTATGGCTACACCTTC
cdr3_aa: CASSAESGTGVYGYTF

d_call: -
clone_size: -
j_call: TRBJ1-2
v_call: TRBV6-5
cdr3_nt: TGTGCCAGCAGTCCACGGCTAGGGGGGGACTATGGCTACACCTTC
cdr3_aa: CASSPRLGGDYGYTF

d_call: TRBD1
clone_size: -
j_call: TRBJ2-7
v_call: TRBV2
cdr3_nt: TGTGCCAGCAGCGGGACAGGACGGGAGCAGTACTTC
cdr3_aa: CASSGTGREQYF

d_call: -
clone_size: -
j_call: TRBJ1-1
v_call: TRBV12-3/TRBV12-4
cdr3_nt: TGTGCCAGCAGCAAAGGACAGAACGCTGAAGCTTTCTTT
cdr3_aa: CASSKGQNAEAFF

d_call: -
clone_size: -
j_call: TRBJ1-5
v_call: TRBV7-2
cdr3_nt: TGTGCCAGCAGCTTATACAGGGATCCTCGCCAGCCCCAGCATTTT
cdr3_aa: CASSLYRDPRQPQHF

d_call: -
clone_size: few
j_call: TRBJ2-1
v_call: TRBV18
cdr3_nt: TGTGCCAGCTCACCACCGAGCGGCCGCTCCTACAATGAGCAGTTCTTC
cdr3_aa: CASSPPSGRSYNEQFF

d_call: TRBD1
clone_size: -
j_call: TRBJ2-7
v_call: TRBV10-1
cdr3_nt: TGCGCCCGGGACAGCAACGAGCAGTACTTC
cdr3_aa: CARDSNEQYF

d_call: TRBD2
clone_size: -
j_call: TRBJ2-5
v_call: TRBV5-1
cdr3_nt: TGCGCCAGCAGCCAGGAGCGGGGGGGCCGAGGGGAGACCCAGTACTTC
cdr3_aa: CASSQERGGRGETQYF

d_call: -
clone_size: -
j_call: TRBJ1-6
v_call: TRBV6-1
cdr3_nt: TGTGCCAGCAGTGAATACGGTAATTCACCCCTCCACTTT
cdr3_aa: CASSEYGNSPLHF

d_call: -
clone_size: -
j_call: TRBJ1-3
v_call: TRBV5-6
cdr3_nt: TGTGCCAGCAGCCGGGGGGAGGCCTCTGGAAACACCATATATTTT
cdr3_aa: CASSRGEASGNTIYF

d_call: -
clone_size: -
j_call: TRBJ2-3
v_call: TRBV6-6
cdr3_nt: TGTGCCAGCAGTCTCAACGGGGCAGATACGCAGTATTTT
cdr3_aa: CASSLNGADTQYF

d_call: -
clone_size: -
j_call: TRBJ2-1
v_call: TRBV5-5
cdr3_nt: TGTGCCAGCAGCTTGAACCCAGTCGATTACAATGAGCAGTTCTTC
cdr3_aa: CASSLNPVDYNEQFF

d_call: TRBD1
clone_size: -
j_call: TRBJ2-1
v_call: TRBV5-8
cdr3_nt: TGTGCCAGCAGCCCAGGGCAGGGGGCCTATGAGCAGTTCTTC
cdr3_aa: CASSPGQGAYEQFF

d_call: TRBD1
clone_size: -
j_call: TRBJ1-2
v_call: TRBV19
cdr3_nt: TGTGCCAGTAGTATCTACCGGGACAGGTTTTTCTATGGCTACACCTTC
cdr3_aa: CASSIYRDRFFYGYTF

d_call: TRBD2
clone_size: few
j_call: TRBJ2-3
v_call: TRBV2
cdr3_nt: TGTGCCAGCAGTGGAGCGGGGCCCCGCACAGATACGCAGTATTTT
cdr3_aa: CASSGAGPRTDTQYF

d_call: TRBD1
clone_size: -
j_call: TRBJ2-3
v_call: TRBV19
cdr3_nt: TGTGCCAGTAGTATTAAGTGGGTAAGACAGGGTAAGGATACGCAGTATTTT
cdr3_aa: CASSIKWVRQGKDTQYF

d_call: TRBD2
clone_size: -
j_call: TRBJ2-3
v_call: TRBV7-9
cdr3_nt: TGTGCCAGCAGCTTAGCGTGGATTAGTGGCGGGGGGGCTACAGATACGCAGTATTTT
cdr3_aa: CASSLAWISGGGATDTQYF

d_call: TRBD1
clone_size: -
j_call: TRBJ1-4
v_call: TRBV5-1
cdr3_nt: TGCGCCAGCAGCTTGGATTACGCAGGGGGCTATGGAACTAATGAAAAACTGTTTTTT
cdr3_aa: CASSLDYAGGYGTNEKLFF

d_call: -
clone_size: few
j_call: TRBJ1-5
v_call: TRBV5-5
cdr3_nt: TGTGCCAGCAGCGCCGGACAGAGCAATCAGCCCCAGCATTTT
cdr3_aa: CASSAGQSNQPQHF

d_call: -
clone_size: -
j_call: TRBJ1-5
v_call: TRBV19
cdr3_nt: TGTGCCAGTAGTAATGGCCTTAGCCCCAATCAGCCCCAGCATTTT
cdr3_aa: CASSNGLSPNQPQHF

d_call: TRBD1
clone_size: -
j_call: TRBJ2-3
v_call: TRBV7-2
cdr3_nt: TGTGCCAGCAGCTTAAGGACAGGGGCCACAGATACGCAGTATTTT
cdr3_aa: CASSLRTGATDTQYF

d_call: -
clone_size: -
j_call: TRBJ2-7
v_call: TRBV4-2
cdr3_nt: TGTGCCAGCAGCCCGAACGGGAACTCCTACGAGCAGTACTTC
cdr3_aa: CASSPNGNSYEQYF

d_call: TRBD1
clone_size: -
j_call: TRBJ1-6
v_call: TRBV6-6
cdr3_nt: TGTGCCAGCAGCGGACAGGAAAATTCACCCCTCCACTTT
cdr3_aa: CASSGQENSPLHF

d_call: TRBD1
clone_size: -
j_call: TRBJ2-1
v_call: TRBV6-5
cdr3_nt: TGTGCCAGCAGTTACGGGACAGGGCGACTCAATGAGCAGTTCTTC
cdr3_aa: CASSYGTGRLNEQFF

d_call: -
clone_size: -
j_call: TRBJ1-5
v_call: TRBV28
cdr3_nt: TGTGCCAGCAATTTAGGGGCACAGCCCCAGCATTTT
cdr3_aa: CASNLGAQPQHF

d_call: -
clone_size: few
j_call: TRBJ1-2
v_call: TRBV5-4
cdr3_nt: TGTGCCAGCAGCTCAACGGAAGGGGGTAACTATGGCTACACCTTC
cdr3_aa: CASSSTEGGNYGYTF

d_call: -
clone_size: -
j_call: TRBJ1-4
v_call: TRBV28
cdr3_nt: TGTGCCAGTGACGGAGCAACTAATGAAAAACTGTTTTTT
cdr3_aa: CASDGATNEKLFF

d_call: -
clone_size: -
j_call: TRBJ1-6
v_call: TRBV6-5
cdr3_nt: TGTGCCAGCAGTTTACAGGGTGGTAATTCACCCCTCCACTTT
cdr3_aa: CASSLQGGNSPLHF

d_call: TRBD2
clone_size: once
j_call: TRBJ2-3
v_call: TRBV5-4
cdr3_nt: TGTGCCAGCAGTCTCCGACTAGCGGGGGTTGATACGCAGTATTTT
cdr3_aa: CASSLRLAGVDTQYF

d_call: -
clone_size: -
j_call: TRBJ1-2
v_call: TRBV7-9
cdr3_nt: TGTGCCAGCACCAAAGGGACTTATCCTAACTATGGCTACACCTTC
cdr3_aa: CASTKGTYPNYGYTF